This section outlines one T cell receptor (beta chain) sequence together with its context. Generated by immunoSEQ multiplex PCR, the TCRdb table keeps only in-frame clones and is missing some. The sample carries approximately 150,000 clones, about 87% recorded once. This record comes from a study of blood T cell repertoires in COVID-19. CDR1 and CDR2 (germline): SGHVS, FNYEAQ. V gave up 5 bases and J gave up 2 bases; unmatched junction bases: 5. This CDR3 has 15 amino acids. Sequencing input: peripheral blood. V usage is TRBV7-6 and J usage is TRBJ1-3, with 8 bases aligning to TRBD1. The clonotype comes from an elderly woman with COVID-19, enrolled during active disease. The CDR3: CASSEGTGTGNTIYF. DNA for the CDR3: TGTGCCAGCAGCGAAGGGACAGGCACTGGAAACACCATATATTTT.